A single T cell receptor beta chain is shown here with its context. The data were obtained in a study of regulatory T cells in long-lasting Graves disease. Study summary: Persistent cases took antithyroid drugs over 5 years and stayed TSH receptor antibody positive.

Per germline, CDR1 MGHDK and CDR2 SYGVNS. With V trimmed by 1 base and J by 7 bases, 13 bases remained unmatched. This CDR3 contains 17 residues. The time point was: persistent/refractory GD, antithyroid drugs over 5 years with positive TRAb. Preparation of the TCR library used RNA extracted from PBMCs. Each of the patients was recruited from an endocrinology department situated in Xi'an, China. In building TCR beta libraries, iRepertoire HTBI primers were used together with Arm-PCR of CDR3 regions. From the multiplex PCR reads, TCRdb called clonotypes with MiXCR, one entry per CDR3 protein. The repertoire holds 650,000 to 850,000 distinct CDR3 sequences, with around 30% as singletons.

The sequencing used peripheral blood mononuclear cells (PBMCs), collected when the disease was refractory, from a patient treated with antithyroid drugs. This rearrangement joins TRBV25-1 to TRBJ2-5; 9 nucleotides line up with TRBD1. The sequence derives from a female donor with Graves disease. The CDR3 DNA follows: TGTGCCAGCAGTGAATGGGGGGACAGGGCCCATAAAGGGACCCAGTACTTC. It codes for CASSEWGDRAHKGTQYF.